This entry concerns a single TCR beta chain. The data originate from a study of siplizumab effects on memory and regulatory T cells. The CDR3 runs to 18 residues. The repertoire was sequenced with immunoSEQ multiplex PCR; TCRdb's copy has only in-frame clones and lacks some. This sample has about 110,000 clones, with more than 90% found just once. V is TRBV21-1 and J is TRBJ2-4; the table's D call TRBD1 went unverified against the DNA. TRBV21-1 is an annotated pseudogene. The sample was CD4+ T cells sorted from blood. This TCR derives from a human donor in good health. CDR3: CASSKKLKVTLAKNIQYF. Here the CDR3 DNA reads TGTGCCAGCAGCAAAAAGTTAAAGGTGACACTAGCCAAAAACATTCAGTACTTC.